This T cell receptor (beta chain) was recorded in a study of shared clonotypes between healthy human individuals. Data came from immunoSEQ multiplex PCR; TCRdb stores just in-frame clones and leaves some out. This sample has 1,400,000 or so clones; 97% to 99% occur once, and the top ten carry roughly 0.35%. V was clipped by 3 bases and J by 1 base, with 7 bases between them. The length of the CDR3 is 15 residues. CDR1 is SGHTA, CDR2 FQGTGA, per germline. This receptor was obtained from a man in his thirties or forties in good health. The rearrangement uses TRBV7-3 and TRBJ2-6, with a possible D match to TRBD2 (6 bases). The sample consisted of naive CD4+ T cells sorted from blood. Subset defined: CD45RA+ positively selected. The CDR3 reads CASSLEGSGANVLTF. The DNA for the CDR3 is TGTGCCAGCAGCTTGGAGGGTTCTGGGGCCAACGTCCTGACTTTC.